The 28 T cell receptor beta chains reported below all come from one sample, sequenced in a study of cytomegalovirus exposure and HLA in healthy donors. The assay was immunoSEQ multiplex PCR, and TCRdb's table has in-frame clones only and misses some. The sample has hundreds of thousands of clones; approximately 84% are singletons. Sequencing was performed on PBMCs. Receptor source: a man aged 18 to 30 in good health and CMV-seropositive.

The rearrangement joins TRBV6-6 to TRBJ1-2, with 8 positions matching TRBD1. The CDR3 length is 11 residues. Germline trimming cut 6 bases from V and 8 bases from J; bases unmatched to any gene: 2. Germline-derived CDR1 and CDR2 are MNHNY and SVGAGI (reference sequence). The CDR3 region has the DNA TGTGCCAGCAGACAGGGGGGGGGCTACACCTTC. Amino acid sequence: CASRQGGGYTF.

This chain joins TRBV5-5 and TRBJ1-2, with D possibly TRBD1 on 5 matching bases. The CDR3 spans 14 residues. Between the trimmed V and J ends, which lost 1 base and 3 bases, there was a span of 10 bases. Per germline, CDR1 SGHKS and CDR2 YYEKEE (reference sequence). CDR3 region: CASSLPDSYYGYTF. For the CDR3, the DNA is TGTGCCAGCAGCTTGCCCGACAGCTACTATGGCTACACCTTC. The full variable domain, in which reference TRBV5-5 and TRBJ1-2 provide the parts outside the CDR3, is DAGVTQSPTHLIKTRGQQVTLRCSPISGHKSVSWYQQVLGQGPQFIFQYYEKEERGRGNFPDRFSARQFPNYSSELNVNALLLGDSALYLCASSLPDSYYGYTFGSGTRLTVV.

This clone was detected a few times. V usage is TRBV27 and J usage is TRBJ2-4, with 8 bases matching TRBD2. V gave up 5 bases and J gave up 2 bases; unmatched junction bases: 8. Germline lookup yields CDR1 MNHEY and CDR2 SMNVEV (reference sequence). This CDR3 has 16 amino acids. CDR3 sequence: CASSPLGRVTKNIQYF. The CDR3 nucleotides are TGTGCCAGCAGTCCCCTCGGGAGGGTAACCAAAAACATTCAGTACTTC.

The V gene is TRBV2, the J gene TRBJ1-5, with a possible D match to TRBD1 (6 bases). With 6 bases removed from V and 5 bases from J, the gap between germline ends came to 14 bases. From germline, CDR1 is SNHLY and CDR2 FYNNEI. This CDR3 is 14 amino acids long. CDR3 bases: TGTGCCAGCAGCGAAAACAGGGCTGATCAGCCCCAGCATTTT. This translates into CASSENRADQPQHF.

The rearrangement joins TRBV5-4 to TRBJ2-7; D remains unclear. This CDR3 has 13 amino acids. Germline V CDR1 and CDR2: SGHNT, YYREEE (reference sequence). V gave up 5 bases and J gave up 5 bases, with 14 bases separating them. The CDR3 DNA reads as TGTGCCAGCAGGGCCGGATATGAAGACGAGCAGTACTTC. Amino acid sequence: CASRAGYEDEQYF.

The rearrangement joins TRBV2 to TRBJ1-1; D is unclear. CDR1 is SNHLY and CDR2 is FYNNEI in the germline V gene. The length of the CDR3 is 10 residues. Trimming cost V 6 bases and J 8 bases, with 7 bases left between them. Here the CDR3 reads CASRVAEAFF. The CDR3, as DNA: TGTGCCAGCAGAGTTGCCGAAGCTTTCTTT. The variable domain in full, completed from reference TRBV2 and TRBJ1-1, reads EPEVTQTPSHQVTQMGQEVILRCVPISNHLYFYWYRQILGQKVEFLVSFYNNEISEKSEIFDDQFSVERPDGSNFTLKIRSTKLEDSAMYFCASRVAEAFFGQGTRLTVV.

CDR3: CASSFGGGWEQYF. In DNA form, the CDR3 reads TGTGCCAGCAGCTTCGGGGGCGGATGGGAGCAGTACTTC. V gene TRBV7-2 combines with J gene TRBJ2-7; D tentatively reads TRBD1 or TRBD2 (6 bases each). The CDR3 loop spans 13 amino acids. The V gene's germline CDR1 is SGHTA and CDR2 FQGNSA. The V end was cut by 3 bases, the J end by 7 bases, with 13 bases between. Supplemented by reference TRBV7-2 and TRBJ2-7, the full variable domain reads GAGVSQSPSNKVTEKGKDVELRCDPISGHTALYWYRQSLGQGLEFLIYFQGNSAPDKSGLPSDRFSAERTGGSVSTLTIQRTQQEDSAVYLCASSFGGGWEQYFGPGTRLTVT.

This chain links TRBV27 with TRBJ2-7; 7 bases are shared with TRBD1. The V and J ends lost 5 bases and 5 bases, in that order; junction bases with no gene match: 9. Germline V lookup: CDR1 MNHEY, CDR2 SMNVEV (reference sequence). The CDR3 extends over 14 amino acids. This CDR3 is CASSPTDRVHEQYF. In nucleotides, the CDR3 is TGTGCCAGCAGTCCGACCGACAGGGTCCACGAGCAGTACTTC.

This chain uses TRBV2 with TRBJ1-1; 8 bases fit TRBD1. The CDR3 spans 13 residues. Germline-derived CDR1 and CDR2 are SNHLY and FYNNEI. Trimming cost V 7 bases and J 7 bases; bases outside gene matches: 8. This CDR3 is CASNSDRGGEAFF. As DNA, the CDR3 is TGTGCCAGCAACTCAGACAGGGGCGGTGAAGCTTTCTTT.

The chain is built from TRBV25-1 and TRBJ2-2; no firm D call. The CDR3 covers 11 residues. V was shortened by 0 bases and J by 7 bases, with 0 bases between the two germline ends. Germline lookup yields CDR1 MGHDK and CDR2 SYGVNS. CDR3 DNA: TGTGCCAGCAGTGAATACGGGGAGCTGTTTTTT. Encoded protein: CASSEYGELFF.

The chain is built from TRBV6-5 and TRBJ2-7, with D tentatively TRBD1 or TRBD2 (5 bases each). V was clipped by 2 bases and J by 1 base, with 9 bases between them. This CDR3 region has 14 residues. The germline gives CDR1 MNHEY, CDR2 SVGAGI. In DNA, the CDR3 is TGTGCCAGCAGTTACGGGACGTCTTCCTACGAGCAGTACTTC. Its protein product is CASSYGTSSYEQYF.

The chain links TRBV4-2 to TRBJ2-7; D possibly corresponds to TRBD1 (5 bases). Trimming pared 0 bases from V and 3 bases from J, leaving 12 bases between. The CDR3 contains 15 residues. CDR1 and CDR2 (germline): LGHNA, YNFKEQ. The CDR3 here is CASSQESPGIYEQYF. CDR3 DNA sequence: TGTGCCAGCAGCCAAGAAAGTCCAGGGATCTACGAGCAGTACTTC.

The chain is built from TRBV28 and TRBJ2-7, with a possible D match to TRBD2 (6 bases). Trimming left V 5 bases short and J 3 bases short, with 20 bases between. This CDR3 comprises 16 residues. Germline V gives CDR1 MDHEN, CDR2 SYDVKM. CDR3 residues: CASSLPIGGGVYEQYF. As DNA, the CDR3 is TGTGCCAGCAGTCTCCCCATTGGGGGAGGAGTCTACGAGCAGTACTTC. The whole variable domain, filled in from reference TRBV28 and TRBJ2-7, reads DVKVTQSSRYLVKRTGEKVFLECVQDMDHENMFWYRQDPGLGLRLIYFSYDVKMKEKGDIPEGYSVSREKKERFSLILESASTNQTSMYLCASSLPIGGGVYEQYFGPGTRLTVT.

The CDR3 DNA is TGCGCCAGCAGCTTGGAAGGAATCGAGCAGTACTTC. Protein sequence: CASSLEGIEQYF. This chain connects TRBV5-1 to TRBJ2-7; D unresolved. Trimming shortened V by 0 bases and J by 6 bases, and 7 bases separated the two germline ends. The CDR3 length is 12 residues. Germline CDR1 reads SGHRS; CDR2 reads YFSETQ.

The chain links TRBV2 to TRBJ2-2, with 14 bases aligning to TRBD2. The V gene end was trimmed by 6 bases and the J gene end by 4 bases; junction bases not matched to a gene: 7. Germline CDR1 SNHLY, CDR2 FYNNEI. This CDR3 contains 17 residues. For the CDR3, the DNA is TGTGCCAGCAGCGAGGGACTAGCGGGAGAGGGCACCGGGGAGCTGTTTTTT. Translating gives CASSEGLAGEGTGELFF. The whole variable domain, remainder taken from reference TRBV2 and TRBJ2-2, is EPEVTQTPSHQVTQMGQEVILRCVPISNHLYFYWYRQILGQKVEFLVSFYNNEISEKSEIFDDQFSVERPDGSNFTLKIRSTKLEDSAMYFCASSEGLAGEGTGELFFGEGSRLTVL.

The chain joins TRBV11-2 to TRBJ1-5; D is ambiguous. The V end was cut by 1 base, the J end by 3 bases, with 4 bases between. This CDR3 contains 13 residues. In germline, CDR1 is SGHAT, CDR2 FQNNGV. As DNA, the CDR3 is TGTGCCAGCAGCTTAGGGAACAATCAGCCCCAGCATTTT. Its protein product is CASSLGNNQPQHF.

V usage is TRBV27 and J usage is TRBJ2-3; TRBD2 matches 7 bases. The V gene end was trimmed by 3 bases and the J gene end by 0 bases; junction bases not matched to a gene: 6. Germline V gives CDR1 MNHEY, CDR2 SMNVEV (reference sequence). The CDR3 has 16 amino acids. The CDR3 DNA is TGTGCCAGCAGTTTCTGGGCTAGCGGTAGCACAGATACGCAGTATTTT. Translated, it gives CASSFWASGSTDTQYF.

The V call is TRBV5-6, the J call TRBJ1-1, with 7 bases identical to TRBD1. CDR3 size: 14 residues. From germline, CDR1 is SGHDT and CDR2 YYEEEE. J was trimmed by 5 bases and V by 4 bases; bases with no gene match: 8. The CDR3 DNA sequence: TGTGCCAGCAGCGCGACAGGGATTTGGACTGAAGCTTTCTTT. This translates into CASSATGIWTEAFF.

Only one count was recorded for this clone. The chain has TRBV5-1 and TRBJ1-1, with D unresolved. In germline, CDR1 is SGHRS, CDR2 YFSETQ. V lost 5 bases, J lost 1 base, and 12 bases lay in between. The CDR3 covers 14 residues. This CDR3 is CASSAGNGNTEAFF. DNA for the CDR3: TGCGCCAGCAGTGCGGGAAACGGGAACACTGAAGCTTTCTTT.

There are a few counts of this clone. The rearrangement links TRBV6-4 to TRBJ2-4, with 9 bases identical to TRBD1. The CDR3 runs to 14 residues. Germline CDR1 MRHNA, CDR2 SNTAGT. The J segment lost 9 bases and the V segment lost 6 bases, leaving 9 bases of the junction unmatched. Written as DNA, the CDR3 is TGTGCCAGCAGCCGGGACAGGGAGGTGCCCATTCAGTACTTC. It is translated as CASSRDREVPIQYF.

This chain uses TRBV6-6 with TRBJ1-5; possible D gene TRBD1, 5 bases. This CDR3 has 14 amino acids. Trimming shortened V by 2 bases and J by 5 bases, and 10 bases separated the two germline ends. In germline, CDR1 is MNHNY, CDR2 SVGAGI (reference sequence). The CDR3, as DNA: TGTGCCAGCAGTTACCAGGGTTTCGATCAGCCCCAGCATTTT. Translating it yields CASSYQGFDQPQHF.

The chain joins TRBV2 to TRBJ1-1; D unclear. V gave up 3 bases and J gave up 1 base, with 9 bases separating them. Germline V CDR1 and CDR2: SNHLY, FYNNEI. The CDR3 runs 14 residues. The CDR3 DNA follows: TGTGCCAGCAGTGACGCTCAGCCGAACACTGAAGCTTTCTTT. Its translation is CASSDAQPNTEAFF.

The chain has TRBV30 and TRBJ2-7; 9 nucleotides match TRBD1. The CDR3 contains 13 residues. CDR1 is GTSNPN and CDR2 is SVGIG in the germline V gene (reference sequence). Germline trimming cut 0 bases from V and 7 bases from J; bases unmatched to any gene: 4. CDR3 sequence reads: CAWSVSTGGEQYF. DNA for the CDR3: TGTGCCTGGAGTGTATCGACAGGGGGGGAGCAGTACTTC. Combining the CDR3 with reference TRBV30 and TRBJ2-7 gives the whole variable domain SQTIHQWPATLVQPVGSPLSLECTVEGTSNPNLYWYRQAAGRGLQLLFYSVGIGQISSEVPQNLSASRPQDRQFILSSKKLLLSDSGFYLCAWSVSTGGEQYFGPGTRLTVT.

This clone appeared a single time. The chain carries TRBV27 and TRBJ1-1; D perhaps matches TRBD1 (5 bases). Looked up from germline, CDR1 is MNHEY and CDR2 is SMNVEV (reference sequence). This CDR3 comprises 13 residues. The V gene lost 4 bases and the J gene lost 2 bases, with 8 bases spanning the gap. In DNA, the CDR3 is TGTGCCAGCAGTTATCAGGGAAACACTGAAGCTTTCTTT. Translation: CASSYQGNTEAFF.

This CDR3 reads CASSAVGNEKLFF. As DNA, the CDR3 is TGTGCCAGCAGTGCCGTTGGTAATGAAAAACTGTTTTTT. The chain is built from TRBV6-1 and TRBJ1-4; D call uncertain. V was trimmed by 4 bases and J by 4 bases, leaving 7 bases between them. Germline V gene lookup returns CDR1 MNHNS and CDR2 SASEGT. The CDR3 loop spans 13 amino acids.

The chain combines TRBV4-3 with TRBJ2-7; no reliable D call. Trimming shortened V by 3 bases and J by 0 bases, and 6 bases separated the two germline ends. The CDR3 runs 13 residues. Per germline, CDR1 LGHNA and CDR2 YSLEER. The CDR3 protein is CASSQGYSYEQYF. CDR3 nucleotides: TGCGCCAGCAGCCAGGGGTACTCCTACGAGCAGTACTTC.

CDR3 loop: CASSLDSFQETQYF. The CDR3 coding sequence is TGTGCCAGCAGTTTAGACAGCTTTCAAGAGACCCAGTACTTC. The rearrangement links TRBV6-5 to TRBJ2-5, with a tentative D call TRBD1 (5 bases). V lost 4 bases to trimming and J lost 2 bases, with 11 bases between them. CDR3 length equals 14 residues. From germline, CDR1 is MNHEY and CDR2 SVGAGI.

This clone was seen once. The chain joins TRBV6-5 to TRBJ1-2, with a possible D match to TRBD1 (5 bases). This CDR3 contains 13 residues. The V end was cut by 0 bases, the J end by 8 bases, with 10 bases between. The germline gives CDR1 MNHEY, CDR2 SVGAGI. This chain's CDR3 is CASSYSGGSGYTF. The CDR3 DNA reads TGTGCCAGCAGTTACTCGGGGGGTTCGGGCTACACCTTC.